A single sample is the source of the 2 T cell receptor beta chains below, sequenced in a study of blood T cells in healthy people across ages. Together with a sample-barcoded 5' primer, a J-beta primer mix was included in a second PCR lasting about 7 to 11 cycles. In TCRdb, the 5' RACE reads were re-called with MiXCR into one record per CDR3 protein. This table has 550,000 to 750,000 distinct CDR3 sequences, approximately 21% appearing once. The sequenced material came from blood. All receptors come from an older man in good health.

The genes are TRBV4-1 and TRBJ1-3; 7 nucleotides agree with TRBD1. The length of the CDR3 is 16 residues. The J segment lost 1 base and the V segment lost 2 bases, leaving 5 bases of the junction unmatched. The germline V gene encodes CDR1 MGHRA and CDR2 YSYEKL. The CDR3 spells CASSQSATGSGNTIYF. The CDR3, as DNA: TGCGCCAGCAGCCAAAGCGCGACAGGGTCTGGAAACACCATATATTTT.

The chain is built from TRBV5-1 and TRBJ2-7; 7 nucleotides line up with TRBD1. This CDR3 has 14 residues. Per the germline V gene, CDR1 is SGHRS and CDR2 is YFSETQ. V lost 3 bases, J lost 1 base, and 4 bases stayed unmatched. CDR3 coding DNA: TGCGCCAGCAGCTCTACAGGGGATTCCTACGAGCAGTACTTC. Translation: CASSSTGDSYEQYF. Filled out from reference TRBV5-1 and TRBJ2-7, the complete variable domain reads KAGVTQTPRYLIKTRGQQVTLSCSPISGHRSVSWYQQTPGQGLQFLFEYFSETQRNKGNFPGRFSGRQFSNSRSEMNVSTLELGDSALYLCASSSTGDSYEQYFGPGTRLTVT.